These T cell receptor beta chains were read from a single sample in a study of cytomegalovirus exposure and HLA in healthy donors. The method was immunoSEQ multiplex PCR; TCRdb's version includes in-frame clones alone and lacks a portion of them. Altogether some 100,000 clones are present, 77% being singletons, with the ten largest covering around 4.9%. Sequencing was carried out using PBMCs. Receptor source: a middle-aged man in good health and CMV-seropositive. Both conserved end residues are part of each CDR3. A D gene is named only where the DNA matches it firmly. The size entry is marked missing in some rows and otherwise reads once, few, many or a size class.

TRBD1	TRBV6-1	TRBJ1-5	.	14	TGTGCCAGCAGTGAAGCGGGACAGAATCAGCCCCAGCATTTT	CASSEAGQNQPQHF
TRBD1	TRBV4-1	TRBJ2-2	.	18	TGCGCCAGCAGCCAAACGAATCTTCCGGGACAGGGGACCGGGGAGCTGTTTTTT	CASSQTNLPGQGTGELFF
.	TRBV30	TRBJ1-5	.	14	TGTGCCTGGAGGCCGAGGGACACGGGGCTGCCCCAGCATTTT	CAWRPRDTGLPQHF
TRBD2	TRBV19	TRBJ2-7	.	17	TGTGCCAGTAGTTCGAGAGACCTAGCGGGAGGTTCGGTCGAGCAGTACTTC	CASSSRDLAGGSVEQYF
.	TRBV28	TRBJ1-6	.	12	TGTGCCAGCAGCCCGATCGGGGAGACCCTCCACTTT	CASSPIGETLHF
.	TRBV25-1	TRBJ2-4	.	11	TGTGCCAGCAGTGGTCAGGACATTCAGTACTTC	CASSGQDIQYF
.	TRBV30	TRBJ1-2	once	14	TGTGCCTGGAGTGTAGCTAATGTAGGACAGCCGAGGACCTTC	CAWSVANVGQPRTF
.	TRBV6-6	TRBJ2-3	.	11	TGTGCCAGCAGTTTCGGAGATACGCAGTATTTT	CASSFGDTQYF
.	TRBV27	TRBJ1-2	.	16	TGTGCCAGCAGTTTATCTTGGGCAGCGACAGGCTATGGCTACACCTTC	CASSLSWAATGYGYTF
TRBD1	TRBV28	TRBJ1-5	.	15	TGTGCCAGCAGACTAACTGACGACAGGGTGAAGCCCCAGCATTTT	CASRLTDDRVKPQHF
.	TRBV9	TRBJ1-6	.	15	TGTGCCAGCAGCCCCGTCGGGCAGGGAAGATCACCCCTCCACTTT	CASSPVGQGRSPLHF
.	TRBV4-2	TRBJ2-2	.	15	TGTGCCAGCAGCCAAGAAGGGCAGGGCCCCGGGGAGCTGTTTTTT	CASSQEGQGPGELFF
TRBD2	TRBV10-3	TRBJ2-1	.	18	TGTGCCATCAGTCCTTGGACTAGCGGGGGGGCCTCTGGCAATGAGCAGTTCTTC	CAISPWTSGGASGNEQFF
TRBD2	TRBV14	TRBJ2-3	.	17	TGTGCCAGCAGCCAAGCTATTGGACTAGCAGGAGCAGATACGCAGTATTTT	CASSQAIGLAGADTQYF
TRBD2	TRBV7-2	TRBJ2-1	.	14	TGTGCCAGCAGCCTAGACGGGACTAGCAATGAGCAGTTCTTC	CASSLDGTSNEQFF
.	TRBV9	TRBJ2-7	.	15	TGTGCCAGCAGCGTCACCTTCGGGAGCTCCTACGAGCAGTACTTC	CASSVTFGSSYEQYF
.	TRBV28	TRBJ1-1	.	13	TGTGCCAGCAGGGTTAGGGGGAACACTGAAGCTTTCTTT	CASRVRGNTEAFF
.	TRBV27	TRBJ1-1	.	13	TGTGCCAGCAGCTTGGACACGAACACTGAAGCTTTCTTT	CASSLDTNTEAFF
TRBD1	TRBV29-1	TRBJ2-1	.	17	TGCAGCGTAGAAGACAGGGGGCCCACGAGCTCCTACAATGAGCAGTTCTTC	CSVEDRGPTSSYNEQFF
TRBD2	TRBV29-1	TRBJ2-7	.	13	TGCAGCGTTTTTGGGAGGGGAACCTACGAGCAGTACTTC	CSVFGRGTYEQYF
TRBD2	TRBV4-3	TRBJ2-1	.	15	TGCGCCAGCAGCCAAGAGCGGCTAGCGGGGAATGAGCAGTTCTTC	CASSQERLAGNEQFF
TRBD1	TRBV6-6	TRBJ2-3	.	14	TGTGCCAGCAACGCAGGGGGAATGACAGATACGCAGTATTTT	CASNAGGMTDTQYF
.	TRBV5-1	TRBJ1-1	.	14	TGCGCCAGCAGCTTGACTCCCCCCTCGCGAGAAGCTTTCTTT	CASSLTPPSREAFF
TRBD1	TRBV5-1	TRBJ2-7	.	14	TGCGCCAGCAGTCCCGGGACAGAGGGCTACGAGCAGTACTTC	CASSPGTEGYEQYF
.	TRBV6-1	TRBJ1-2	.	14	TGTGCCAGCAGGACCGCGACAGATAACTATGGCTACACCTTC	CASRTATDNYGYTF
.	TRBV30	TRBJ1-1	few	11	TGTGCCTGGACCCCCTGGGGGCAAGCTTTCTTT	CAWTPWGQAFF
.	TRBV6-5	TRBJ1-2	.	16	TGTGCCAGCAGTTACGGCGGCGGCTCCCCAAACTATGGCTACACCTTC	CASSYGGGSPNYGYTF
.	TRBV6-5	TRBJ1-5	.	13	TGTGCCAGCAGTTACGACCCGGGGAAGCCCCAGCATTTT	CASSYDPGKPQHF
TRBD2	TRBV18	TRBJ2-3	.	18	TGTGCCAGCTCACCGCAAGCACTAGCGGGGGCTACCACAGATACGCAGTATTTT	CASSPQALAGATTDTQYF
.	TRBV4-1	TRBJ1-2	.	15	TGCGCCAGCAGCGCTAGGCCGGGAGTGTTTAGTGGCTACACCTTC	CASSARPGVFSGYTF
TRBD1	TRBV9	TRBJ1-2	.	16	TGTGCCAGCAGCGTGGGGACAGGGGGCCCTTCCTATGGCTACACCTTC	CASSVGTGGPSYGYTF
.	TRBV19	TRBJ2-2	.	14	TGTGCCAGTAGTATGGGGGGAGATACCGGGGAGCTGTTTTTT	CASSMGGDTGELFF
TRBD1	TRBV5-1	TRBJ1-2	.	15	TGCGCCAGCAGCTTGGGGACAGGGGCCGTTGGTGGCTACACCTTC	CASSLGTGAVGGYTF
TRBD1	TRBV5-5	TRBJ2-7	.	15	TGTGCCAGCAGCCCCCGGACAGGGGACTCCTACGAGCAGTACTTC	CASSPRTGDSYEQYF
TRBD1	TRBV5-6	TRBJ1-6	.	15	TGTGCCAGCAGCCACGGACAGGGATTATATTCACCCCTCCACTTT	CASSHGQGLYSPLHF
TRBD1	TRBV19	TRBJ1-1	.	16	TGTGCCAGTAGTATCAGACAGGGGACGGCCGGCACTGAAGCTTTCTTT	CASSIRQGTAGTEAFF
.	TRBV30	TRBJ2-1	.	12	TGTGCCTGGAGTACGGGGTCCAATGAGCAGTTCTTC	CAWSTGSNEQFF
.	TRBV27	TRBJ1-2	.	14	TGTGCCAGCAGTTTGTCGGGGACTAACTATGGCTACACCTTC	CASSLSGTNYGYTF
.	TRBV4-2	TRBJ1-4	.	12	TGTGCCAGCAGACAAGGGGCAGACGCACTGTTTTTT	CASRQGADALFF
.	TRBV13	TRBJ2-7	.	15	TGTGCCAGCAGCTTAGACCGGAAGGGGCCCTACGAGCAGTACTTC	CASSLDRKGPYEQYF
TRBD1	TRBV5-1	TRBJ2-3	.	16	TGCGCCAGCAGCCGCGGCTTTGGGACAGGTCACGATACGCAGTATTTT	CASSRGFGTGHDTQYF
TRBD1	TRBV4-3	TRBJ1-1	.	15	TGCGCCAGCAGCCAAGAGAACAGGGGGGGTTCTGAAGCTTTCTTT	CASSQENRGGSEAFF
TRBD1	TRBV5-1	TRBJ1-2	.	16	TGCGCCAGCAGCTTGGGGCCAACAGGGGGCAGTGATGGCTACACCTTC	CASSLGPTGGSDGYTF
.	TRBV6-5	TRBJ1-1	.	15	TGTGCCAGCAGTTTATCGGGACACTCCGGCACTGAAGCTTTCTTT	CASSLSGHSGTEAFF
TRBD1	TRBV30	TRBJ1-1	.	12	TGTGCCTGGAGTCCAGGGCAGGGGGGAGCTTTCTTT	CAWSPGQGGAFF
TRBD2	TRBV6-1	TRBJ2-5	.	14	TGTGCCAGCAGTGTAAGCGGGGGGAGGGAGACCCAGTACTTC	CASSVSGGRETQYF
TRBD1	TRBV6-6	TRBJ1-1	.	16	TGTGCCAGCAGTTACTCGATGGGACAGGGGGTTAGTGAAGCTTTCTTT	CASSYSMGQGVSEAFF
TRBD1	TRBV13	TRBJ2-5	few	14	TGTGCCAGCAGCGAGACAGGGGTGGTGGGGACCCAGTACTTC	CASSETGVVGTQYF